This T cell receptor (beta chain) was obtained from a study of blood T cell repertoires in COVID-19. The overall study: Collection of acute and convalescent COVID-19 samples took place in the United States, Italy and Spain. Sample material is recorded as cDNA or gDNA derived from T cells, B-cell-depleted T cells, or PBMCs.

CDR1 and CDR2 (germline): SGHTS, YDEGEE. The CDR3 loop spans 15 amino acids. Trimming took off 2 bases at V and 0 bases at J, with 9 bases between the two ends. Authors' data handling: Amplified reference gene primers provided the basis for estimating nucleated cell counts. Clones were read by immunoSEQ multiplex PCR, and TCRdb kept only the in-frame ones, dropping some. V, J and clone size were drawn from that table, and D and trimming were deduced from the DNA. The profile covers 95,000 to 110,000 clones, with roughly nine tenths appearing a single time and approximately 5.1% taken by the ten largest.

Sequenced sample: peripheral blood. This sequence was found in a human donor in a cohort sampled during active COVID-19. This chain connects TRBV5-8 to TRBJ1-5; weak D call: TRBD1 (6 bases). The CDR3 protein is CASSLQGYSNQPQHF. CDR3 nucleotide sequence: TGTGCCAGCAGCTTACAGGGATATAGCAATCAGCCCCAGCATTTT.